These T cell receptor beta chains were read from a single sample in a study of technical replicates of blood from a few donors. The data were produced by immunoSEQ multiplex PCR, yet TCRdb's version contains in-frame clones alone and is incomplete. The sample lists about 79,000 clones; under 95% were seen once. What was sequenced was T cells isolated from PBMCs. All receptors derive from a human donor in good health. Both conserved end residues are part of each CDR3. The order of the fields is clone size, J gene, D gene, V gene, CDR3 protein, CDR3 DNA. D genes are given only for firm matches. Size is omitted from some rows. Given values are once, few, many or a class for expanded clones.

>.|TRBJ1-3|.|TRBV19
CASSARANRLGNTIYF
TGTGCCAGTAGTGCCAGGGCCAACCGGCTCGGAAACACCATATATTTT
>.|TRBJ2-1|.|TRBV11-3
CASSSLAGEQFF
TGTGCCAGCAGCTCCCTAGCTGGTGAGCAGTTCTTC
>.|TRBJ1-2|.|TRBV11-2
CASSSEGVGYTF
TGTGCCAGCAGCTCGGAGGGTGTCGGCTACACCTTC
>once|TRBJ2-3|.|TRBV30
CAWSVIDTQYF
TGTGCCTGGAGTGTTATAGATACGCAGTATTTT
>.|TRBJ1-1|.|TRBV7-9
CASSDGTPKKNTEAFF
TGTGCCAGCAGCGACGGGACTCCGAAAAAGAACACTGAAGCTTTCTTT
>.|TRBJ1-1|.|TRBV27
CASKSLGEGNTEAFF
TGTGCCAGCAAATCCCTTGGGGAGGGAAACACTGAAGCTTTCTTT
>.|TRBJ1-5|TRBD1|TRBV19
CASSTHGGTGAIGFGNQPQHF
TGTGCCAGTAGTACCCATGGGGGGACAGGAGCTATTGGATTCGGCAATCAGCCCCAGCATTTT
>few|TRBJ1-5|TRBD1|TRBV28
CASSLLTGDQPQHF
TGTGCCAGCAGTTTATTGACAGGGGATCAGCCCCAGCATTTT
>.|TRBJ2-5|.|TRBV5-6
CSGADQETQYF
TGTTCAGGGGCAGATCAAGAGACCCAGTACTTC
>.|TRBJ2-7|TRBD2|TRBV9
CASSAPGLEQYF
TGTGCCAGCAGCGCCCCGGGACTAGAGCAGTACTTC
>.|TRBJ1-1|.|TRBV4-1
CASSQESGGVTEAFF
TGCGCCAGCAGCCAAGAATCGGGGGGTGTCACTGAAGCTTTCTTT
>few|TRBJ1-5|TRBD1|TRBV28
CASSPRTGIQPQHF
TGTGCCAGCAGTCCACGGACAGGGATTCAGCCCCAGCATTTT
>.|TRBJ1-5|TRBD1|TRBV28
CASSLNYGTGDQPQHF
TGTGCCAGCAGTTTAAACTACGGGACAGGGGATCAGCCCCAGCATTTT
>.|TRBJ2-5|.|TRBV10-3
CAMTGGLGETQYF
TGTGCCATGACCGGGGGGCTTGGGGAGACCCAGTACTTC
>.|TRBJ1-4|TRBD1|TRBV7-8
CASSFRWTGGKLFF
TGTGCCAGCAGCTTCCGCTGGACAGGTGGAAAACTGTTTTTT
>.|TRBJ1-2|TRBD1|TRBV5-1
CASSSRTGSAYGYTF
TGCGCCAGCAGCTCACGGACAGGTTCGGCCTATGGCTACACCTTC
>.|TRBJ1-5|.|TRBV10-2
CASSELIGRINQPQHF
TGCGCCAGCAGTGAGTTGATCGGCAGGATTAATCAGCCCCAGCATTTT
>.|TRBJ2-7|TRBD1|TRBV5-6
CASSLLSGGGYEQYF
TGTGCCAGCAGCTTGTTGTCAGGGGGCGGTTACGAGCAGTACTTC
>.|TRBJ2-7|TRBD1|TRBV18
CASSLPTGQDEQYF
TGTGCCAGCTCACTCCCGACAGGGCAGGATGAGCAGTACTTC
>.|TRBJ1-2|TRBD1|TRBV5-1
CASSFGTGSSRSGYTF
TGCGCCAGCAGCTTCGGGACAGGGTCTTCGCGGAGTGGCTACACCTTC
>.|TRBJ1-6|.|TRBV9
CASSVGGGSDGSPLHF
TGTGCCAGCAGCGTAGGTGGCGGCAGTGATGGGTCACCCCTCCACTTT
>.|TRBJ1-1|TRBD1|TRBV7-8
CASSNRDRGTEAFF
TGTGCCAGCAGCAACCGGGACAGGGGCACTGAAGCTTTCTTT
>once|TRBJ1-4|TRBD1|TRBV19
CASSIGWDRGISNEKLFF
TGTGCCAGTAGTATAGGTTGGGACAGGGGCATCAGTAATGAAAAACTGTTTTTT
>.|TRBJ2-3|TRBD2|TRBV7-3
CASSPRGLAGVSGADTQYF
TGTGCCAGCAGCCCCCGGGGACTAGCGGGGGTCTCGGGGGCAGATACGCAGTATTTT
>.|TRBJ2-7|.|TRBV5-1
CASSWGDSSEEQYF
TGCGCCAGCAGCTGGGGGGACAGTTCGGAAGAGCAGTACTTC